This TCR beta chain was sequenced during a study of beta chain features in type 1 diabetes (dated by TCRdb to the late 2010s). Background on the whole study: No differences in mean age, gender distribution, total cell number or subset yield were found between patients and healthy donors. Across all samples, about 110 million sorted cells were examined, and cell number per subset correlated strongly with RNA yield. In the study, recently diagnosed type 1 diabetes patients and matched healthy donors were compared on the TCRB repertoires of their sorted circulating CD4+ T cell subsets. Regulatory and stem cell-like memory subsets were obtained from only 8 patients and roughly 8 healthy donors, while naive and central memory subsets were obtained from all 30 or so donors.

To note about this clone: This receptor's antigen is unknown. Nothing much larger sits one base from this clone, and base qualities are not available.

The entire amount of isolated RNA was reverse transcribed using the High Capacity cDNA Reverse Transcription Kit, so the sequenced TCRB transcripts were expressed ones. Survey-depth immunoSEQ sequencing was performed on stem cell-like memory T cell samples, with an average of approximately 1 million total reads per sample. After sorted cells were lysed in RLT buffer, RNA was extracted with DNase-treated RNeasy Micro or Mini kits, with the choice depending on cell number. To prevent cross-contamination, each cell subset was processed individually, whereas patient and healthy donor samples were processed jointly. The immunoSEQ multiplex PCR was used to amplify TCRB sequences from cDNA, yielding 87-bp fragments that span the CDR3 region. Amplicons were sequenced on the Illumina HiSeq platform. As for how the authors treated the data: Synthetic template baselines were used to correct PCR bias computationally, reads within Hamming distance 2 were collapsed together, and singletons that could not be merged were discarded. By aligning reads against IMGT, V, D and J genes, CDR3 length, and insertions or deletions at six rearrangement sites were assigned. Within each subset, clonotype counts were normalized to sorted cell number, and only after that were true diversity and Gini coefficients computed with the tcR R package. The overlap coefficient, calculated on TCRB nucleotide sequences, was used to measure repertoire sharing. TCRdb's version of the immuneACCESS table is confined to in-frame rearrangements and falls short of the full clone set. An unresolved V gene accounts for under half of the shortfall where checked; the remainder is of unknown origin. From that table come the V and J calls and clone size; the DNA was used to work out D and trimming. This sample has tens of thousands of clones in its table, and under 70% of those were observed once. Together, the top ten hold 0.95% to 1.3% of the sample.

Study-wide conclusions, independent of this receptor: Naive, central memory and regulatory TCRB repertoires appeared more similar among patients than among healthy donors. Fewer insertions and more nucleotide deletions at VDJ recombination sites were observed in patients with type 1 diabetes, implying thymic rearrangement abnormalities. Only small numbers of individuals were included in the HLA sub-analyses, which left unresolved whether HLA type had any influence on TCRB rearrangement. A moderate but significant shortening of TCRB CDR3 length was observed in type 1 diabetes patients in all four CD4+ subsets. Sequencing cDNA rather than genomic DNA could over-represent highly expressing activated cells, although activation and CD3 levels did not differ between groups. Shorter templates might have been favored by PCR, but patient and control samples were amplified and corrected together, so both groups would have been affected equally by any skew.

Each donor gave one peripheral blood draw, averaging approximately 120 mL, which was collected into heparinised tubes. A BD FACSAria II was used to sort naive, central memory, regulatory and stem cell-like memory CD4+ T cells with a panel that included CD45RO, CCR7, CD25, CD127, CD95 and CD27. A purity above 95% was achieved for all sorted populations. PBMCs were separated immediately by Lymphoprep density gradient centrifugation and were stained directly, without being cultured. So that batch effects would be minimized, each experiment stained and sorted samples in pairs, pairing one healthy donor with one patient. Counted from cysteine to phenylalanine, this CDR3 has 17 amino acids. The sequence is cut down to CDR3 DNA, 51 bases in frame from base 1. From the germline V gene (reference sequence), CDR1 is MNHEY and CDR2 is SMNVEV. V and J are truncated by 0 bases and 4 bases respectively, leaving an intervening sequence of 18 bases.

The TCR comes from a middle-aged woman with type 1 diabetes. Sequenced sample: stem cell memory CD4+ T cells from blood. What the cell subset or site label conveys for this sample: stem cell-like memory CD4+ T cells. The rearranged chain carries TRBV27 and TRBJ2-5; the D gene is perhaps TRBD1, on 5 matching bases. CDR3 reads: CASSLSSLRIRGETQYF. The DNA sequence is given as TGTGCCAGCAGTTTATCTTCCCTTCGAATAAGGGGAGAGACCCAGTACTTC.